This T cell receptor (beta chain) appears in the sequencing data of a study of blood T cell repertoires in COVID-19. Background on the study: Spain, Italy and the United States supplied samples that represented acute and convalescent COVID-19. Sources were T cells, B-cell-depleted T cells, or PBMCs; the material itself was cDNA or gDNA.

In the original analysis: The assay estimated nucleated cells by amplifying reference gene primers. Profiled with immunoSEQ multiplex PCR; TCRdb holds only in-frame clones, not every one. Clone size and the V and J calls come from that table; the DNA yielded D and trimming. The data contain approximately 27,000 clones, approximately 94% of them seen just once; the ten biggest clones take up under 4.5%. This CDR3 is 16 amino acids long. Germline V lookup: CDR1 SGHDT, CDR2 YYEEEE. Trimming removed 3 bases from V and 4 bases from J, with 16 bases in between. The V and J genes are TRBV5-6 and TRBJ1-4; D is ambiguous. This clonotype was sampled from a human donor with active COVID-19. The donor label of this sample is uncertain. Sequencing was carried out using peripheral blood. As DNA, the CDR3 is TGTGCCAGCAGCTCCCAAGGGAGGAGGCTTAATGAAAAACTGTTTTTT. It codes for CASSSQGRRLNEKLFF.